This TCR beta chain was sequenced during a study of glioma-infiltrating T cells after dendritic cell vaccination. Study as a whole: Between the early 2000s and the early 2010s, patients got autologous tumor lysate-pulsed dendritic cell vaccines.

The CDR3 spans 15 residues. Unmatched junction bases numbered 9, after V lost 7 bases and J lost 4 bases. The V gene's germline CDR1 is MNHNS and CDR2 SASEGT. The assay was immunoSEQ multiplex PCR, and TCRdb's table has in-frame clones only and misses some. Of 90,000 to 140,000 clones listed, roughly 90% were seen once; the top ten hold 2.5% to 3.5%. The time point here: after dendritic cell vaccination, including at tumor progression/relapse. All glioblastoma patients lacked an isocitrate dehydrogenase mutation. The J gene is TRBJ1-4, the V gene TRBV6-1; 7 bases match TRBD1. The TCR sequence derives from a human donor with glioblastoma. The input for sequencing was blood, taken after dendritic cell vaccination. This CDR3 is CASIEAGTVNEKLFF. DNA for the CDR3: TGTGCCAGCATCGAAGCCGGGACAGTTAATGAAAAACTGTTTTTT.